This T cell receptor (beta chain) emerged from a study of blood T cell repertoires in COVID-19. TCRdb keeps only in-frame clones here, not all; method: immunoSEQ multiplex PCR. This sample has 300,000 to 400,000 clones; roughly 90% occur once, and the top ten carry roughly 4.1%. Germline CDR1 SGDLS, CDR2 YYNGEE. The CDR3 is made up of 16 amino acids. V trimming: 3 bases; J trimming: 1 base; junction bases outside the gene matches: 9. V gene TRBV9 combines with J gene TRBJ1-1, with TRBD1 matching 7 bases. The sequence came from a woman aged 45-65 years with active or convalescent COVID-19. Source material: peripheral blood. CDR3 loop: CASSGVAGGGNTEAFF. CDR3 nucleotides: TGTGCCAGCAGCGGAGTAGCAGGGGGTGGGAACACTGAAGCTTTCTTT.